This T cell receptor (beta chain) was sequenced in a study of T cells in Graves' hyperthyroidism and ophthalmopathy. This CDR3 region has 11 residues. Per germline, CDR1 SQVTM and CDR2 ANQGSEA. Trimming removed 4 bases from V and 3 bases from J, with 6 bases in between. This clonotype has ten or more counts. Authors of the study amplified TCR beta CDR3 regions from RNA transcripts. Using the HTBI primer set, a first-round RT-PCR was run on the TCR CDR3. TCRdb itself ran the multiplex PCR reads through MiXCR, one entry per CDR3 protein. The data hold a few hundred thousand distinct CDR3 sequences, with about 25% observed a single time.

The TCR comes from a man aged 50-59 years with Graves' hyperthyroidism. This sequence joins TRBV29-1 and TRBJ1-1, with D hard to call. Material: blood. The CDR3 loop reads CSVVRDTEAFF. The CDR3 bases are TGCAGCGTTGTGAGGGACACTGAAGCTTTCTTT. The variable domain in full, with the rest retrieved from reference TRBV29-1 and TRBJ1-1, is SAVISQKPSRDICQRGTSLTIQCQVDSQVTMMFWYRQQPGQSLTLIATANQGSEATYESGFVIDKFPISRPNLTFSTLTVSNMSPEDSSIYLCSVVRDTEAFFGQGTRLTVV.